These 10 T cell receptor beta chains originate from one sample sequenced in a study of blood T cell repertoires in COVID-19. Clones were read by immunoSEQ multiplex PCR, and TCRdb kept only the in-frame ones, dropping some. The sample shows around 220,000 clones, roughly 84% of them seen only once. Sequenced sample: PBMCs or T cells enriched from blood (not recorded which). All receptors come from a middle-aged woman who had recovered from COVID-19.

The CDR3 loop reads CASSFSGTGELFF. The CDR3 DNA sequence: TGTGCCAGCAGTTTCTCCGGGACCGGGGAGCTGTTTTTT. This chain uses TRBV27 with TRBJ2-2, with D unresolved. Germline V gene lookup returns CDR1 MNHEY and CDR2 SMNVEV (reference sequence). The CDR3 totals 13 residues. V shed 3 bases and J shed 5 bases, with 7 bases lying between them.

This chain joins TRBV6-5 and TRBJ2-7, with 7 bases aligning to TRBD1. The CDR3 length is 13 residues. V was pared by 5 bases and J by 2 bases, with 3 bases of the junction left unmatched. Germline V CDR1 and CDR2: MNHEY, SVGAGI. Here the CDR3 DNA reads TGTGCCAGCAGTCGGGACAGAGCCTACGAGCAGTACGTC. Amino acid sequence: CASSRDRAYEQYV.

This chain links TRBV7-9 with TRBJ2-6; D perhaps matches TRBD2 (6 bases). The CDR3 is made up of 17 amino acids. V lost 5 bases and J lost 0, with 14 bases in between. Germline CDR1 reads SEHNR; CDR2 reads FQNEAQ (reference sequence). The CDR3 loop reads CASSRGAGGSGANVLTF. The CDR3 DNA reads TGTGCCAGCAGCCGCGGGGCGGGTGGCTCTGGGGCCAACGTCCTGACTTTC.

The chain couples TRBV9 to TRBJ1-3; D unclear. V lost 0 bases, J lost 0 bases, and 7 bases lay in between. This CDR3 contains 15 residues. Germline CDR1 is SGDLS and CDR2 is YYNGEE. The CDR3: CASSVDSISGNTIYF. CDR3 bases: TGTGCCAGCAGCGTAGACAGCATCTCTGGAAACACCATATATTTT.

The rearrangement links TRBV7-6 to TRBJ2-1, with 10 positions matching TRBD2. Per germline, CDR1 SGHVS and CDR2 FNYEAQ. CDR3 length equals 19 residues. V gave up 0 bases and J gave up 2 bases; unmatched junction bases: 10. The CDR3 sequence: CASSLAPPSGSGAYNEQFF. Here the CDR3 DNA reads TGTGCCAGCAGCTTAGCACCACCTAGCGGGAGTGGGGCCTACAATGAGCAGTTCTTC.

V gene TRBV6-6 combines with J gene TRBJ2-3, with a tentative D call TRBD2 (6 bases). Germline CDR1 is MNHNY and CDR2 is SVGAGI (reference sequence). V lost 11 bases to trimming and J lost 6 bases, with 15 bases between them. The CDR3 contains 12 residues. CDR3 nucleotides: TGTGCCGCGGGGACGGCTGAGGATACGCAGTATTTT. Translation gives CAAGTAEDTQYF.

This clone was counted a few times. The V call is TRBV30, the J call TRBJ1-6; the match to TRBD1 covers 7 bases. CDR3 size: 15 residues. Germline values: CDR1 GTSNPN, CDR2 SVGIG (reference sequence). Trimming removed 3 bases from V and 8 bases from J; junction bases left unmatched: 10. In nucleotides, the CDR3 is TGTGCCTGGAGCTACAGGGGAACTGGTGATTCACCCCTCCACTTT. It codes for CAWSYRGTGDSPLHF.

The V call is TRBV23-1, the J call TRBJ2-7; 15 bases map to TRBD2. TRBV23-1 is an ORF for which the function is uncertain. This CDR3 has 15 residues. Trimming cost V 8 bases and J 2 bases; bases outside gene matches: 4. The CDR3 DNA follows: TGCGCCAGCTCACGGACTAGCGGGAGGGCCTACGAGCAGTACGTC. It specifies CASSRTSGRAYEQYV.

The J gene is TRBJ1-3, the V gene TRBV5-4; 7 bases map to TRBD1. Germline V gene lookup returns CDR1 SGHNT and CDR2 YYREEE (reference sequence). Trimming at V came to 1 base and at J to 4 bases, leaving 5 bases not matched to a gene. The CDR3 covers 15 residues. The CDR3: CASSLFTGVGNTIYF. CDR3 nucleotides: TGTGCCAGCAGCTTGTTTACAGGGGTCGGAAACACCATATATTTT.

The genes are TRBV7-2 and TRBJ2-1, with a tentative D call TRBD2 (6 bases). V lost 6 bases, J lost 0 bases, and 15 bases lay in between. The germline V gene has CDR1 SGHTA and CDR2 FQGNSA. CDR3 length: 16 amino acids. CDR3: CASRPRLGGSYNEQFF. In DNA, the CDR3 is TGTGCCAGCAGGCCAAGACTAGGAGGCTCCTACAATGAGCAGTTCTTC.